This T cell receptor beta chain was identified in a study of CD8 T cells in Susac syndrome. This clonotype was seen just once. Trimming removed 5 bases from V and 6 bases from J, with 13 bases in between. The CDR3 length is 13 residues. Germline-derived CDR1 and CDR2 are MNHEY and SVGAGI. The RNA, about 0.5 to 1 ug, was put through reverse transcription using random hexamers. Amplification of TCR beta CDR3 was carried out by immunoSEQ multiplex PCR, which covered 54 Vbeta and 13 Jbeta segments. TCRdb reprocessed the immunoSEQ multiplex PCR reads via MiXCR and lists one record per CDR3 protein. The table lists 170,000 or so distinct CDR3 sequences, 90% to 95% of them singletons. Blood CD8+ and CD4+ T cells underwent high-throughput TCR beta sequencing. Bulk CD8+ and CD4+ cells came from magnetic negative isolation; CD8+ TEMRA by FACS.

Sequencing input: CD4+ T cells from PBMCs. The rearrangement uses TRBV6-5 and TRBJ1-2; D is uncertain. This sequence was found in a human donor with multiple sclerosis. The CDR3 reads CASSRVLMDGYTF. The CDR3 DNA sequence: TGTGCCAGCAGTCGGGTTTTGATGGATGGCTACACCTTC.